This T cell receptor (beta chain) is drawn from a study of naive and memory T cell subsets. The beta constant-region primer was an equimolar mix of two oligonucleotides covering TRBC1 and TRBC2. Ligated cDNA was amplified by four rounds of PCR with nested alpha and beta constant-region primers and SP2. TCRdb redid the calling of the UMI-ligation and nested PCR reads with MiXCR, one entry per CDR3 protein. The sample carries over 65,000 distinct CDR3 sequences, about 10% recorded once. Study results and caveats: The power law exponent of TCR abundance differed between naive and memory cells. From naive to CM, EM and EMRA, diversity decreased and Gini increased. TCR counts from RNA may reflect activation-linked expression changes.

After CD4 positive bead selection, the CD4-negative fraction gave CD8 T cells. The V and J ends lost 1 base and 2 bases respectively, with 8 bases between them. CDR3 length: 14 residues. CDR1 is LNHDA and CDR2 is SQIVND in the germline V gene (reference sequence). In the case of this clonotype: Antigen: not known.

The TCR comes from a human donor in good health. Sequenced: naive CD8+ T cells from blood. The rearrangement links TRBV19 to TRBJ1-2; D is unclear. The CDR3 DNA reads TGTGCCAGTAGTATAGCACCCCTCAACTATGGCTACACCTTC. Protein product: CASSIAPLNYGYTF. Using reference TRBV19 and TRBJ1-2 for the parts outside the CDR3, the full variable domain is DGGITQSPKYLFRKEGQNVTLSCEQNLNHDAMYWYRQDPGQGLRLIYYSQIVNDFQKGDIAEGYSVSREKKESFPLTVTSAQKNPTAFYLCASSIAPLNYGYTFGSGTRLTVV.